This paragraph reports one T cell receptor beta chain. Its target is not known. Using immunoSEQ multiplex PCR, the repertoire was profiled, and TCRdb retains in-frame clones only, with some absent. The repertoire holds about 140,000 clones, with roughly 87% as singletons. The data stem from a study of cytomegalovirus exposure and HLA in healthy donors. The CDR3 is made up of 15 amino acids. Looked up from germline, CDR1 is SEHNR and CDR2 is FQNEAQ (reference sequence). Trimming stripped 1 base from V and 8 bases from J, with 17 bases between. Study-level findings and limits: Most TCR sequences showed up rarely, but some public TCRs showed up in many donors. Cytomegalovirus-associated TCR beta chains were listed, numbering approximately 150.

From the roughly 120-subject validation cohort, which was separate from the roughly 670-subject first cohort, the donors were drawn. The chain has TRBV7-9 and TRBJ1-1; D call uncertain. What was sequenced was PBMCs. The origin of this receptor is a man between 18 and 35 years old in good health and CMV-seropositive. The CDR3 DNA reads as TGTGCCAGCAGCTTAGGAGTAATCGGGAGCTCAGAAGCTTTCTTT. Its protein product is CASSLGVIGSSEAFF.